What follows are 32 T cell receptor beta chains derived from one specimen sequenced in a study of shared clonotypes between healthy human individuals. The data were produced by immunoSEQ multiplex PCR, yet TCRdb's version contains in-frame clones alone and is incomplete. The sample includes 2 million to 2.5 million clones, under 95% of them seen just once. It was CD45RO-negative cells, positively selected for CCR7, that made up naive CD8 cells, with terminally differentiated effector memory CD45RA+ cells excluded. The material sequenced was naive CD8+ T cells from PBMCs. The source is a man younger than 35 in good health. Some clones in this sample may be carry-over from other donors' samples.

The chain is built from TRBV5-1 and TRBJ2-7; TRBD2 matches at 10 bases. The CDR3 spans 16 residues. Germline assignment: CDR1 SGHRS and CDR2 YFSETQ. With V trimmed by 5 bases and J by 0 bases, 8 bases remained unmatched. CDR3 amino acids: CASRGSSGRDSYEQYF. The CDR3, as DNA: TGCGCCAGCAGGGGGAGCAGCGGGAGGGACTCCTACGAGCAGTACTTC.

The chain uses TRBV6-1 and TRBJ2-7, with 8 bases identical to TRBD2. With 6 bases clipped from V and 1 base from J, the junction kept 8 bases outside the gene matches. The V gene's germline CDR1 is MNHNS and CDR2 SASEGT. CDR3 size: 15 residues. The CDR3 region has the DNA TGTGCCAGCAGCATTTCGGGGGGGCCTTCCTACGAGCAGTACTTC. This translates into CASSISGGPSYEQYF.

V and J are TRBV5-6 and TRBJ2-7; 13 bases agree with TRBD2. The CDR3 runs to 15 residues. V shed 4 bases and J 6 bases; nucleotides not matched to a gene: 7. CDR1 and CDR2 (germline): SGHDT, YYEEEE. DNA of the CDR3: TGTGCCAGCAGCGCGACAGGACTAGCGGGAGTCGAGCAGTACTTC. As protein: CASSATGLAGVEQYF.

Concerning this clone itself: Other DNA sequences of this sample code for an identical CDR3. The chain is built from TRBV27 and TRBJ2-1; 8 bases are shared with TRBD1. The V gene end was trimmed by 3 bases and the J gene end by 7 bases; junction bases not matched to a gene: 2. Germline V CDR1 and CDR2: MNHEY, SMNVEV (reference sequence). CDR3 length: 13 residues. The CDR3 nucleotides are TGTGCCAGCAGTTTCCAGGGGGCGAATGAGCAGTTCTTC. This encodes CASSFQGANEQFF.

V is TRBV6-1 and J is TRBJ1-2; D is unclear. Germline CDR1 MNHNS, CDR2 SASEGT. With 10 bases removed from V and 5 bases from J, the gap between germline ends came to 8 bases. The CDR3 is made up of 10 amino acids. The CDR3 sequence is CATLPYGYTF. CDR3 nucleotide sequence: TGTGCCACCCTACCGTATGGCTACACCTTC.

V usage is TRBV4-2 and J usage is TRBJ1-1; tentative D call: TRBD1 (5 bases). CDR3 length: 18 residues. The germline V gene encodes CDR1 LGHNA and CDR2 YNFKEQ. Between the trimmed V and J ends, which lost 0 bases and 3 bases, there was a span of 20 bases. The CDR3 region has the DNA TGTGCCAGCAGCCAAGAGGAGGGGTCCCTCTTCCTGGACACTGAAGCTTTCTTT. Translated: CASSQEEGSLFLDTEAFF.

This chain links TRBV6-6 with TRBJ2-7; TRBD1 is a possible D gene (5 bases). Germline loops: CDR1 MNHNY, CDR2 SVGAGI (reference sequence). Trimming shortened V by 5 bases and J by 3 bases, and 11 bases separated the two germline ends. The CDR3 consists of 13 residues. CDR3 sequence: CASSQSTVYEQYF. The CDR3 DNA sequence: TGTGCCAGCAGTCAATCGACAGTCTACGAGCAGTACTTC.

The rearrangement uses TRBV5-1 and TRBJ2-1; TRBD2 agrees at 7 bases. This CDR3 contains 16 residues. Germline V CDR1 and CDR2: SGHRS, YFSETQ. V shed 1 base, J shed 6 bases, and the junction held 10 bases outside the gene matches. For the CDR3, the DNA is TGCGCCAGCAGCTTGAGGGCGGGAGTCGGTGGCAATGAGCAGTTCTTC. Its translation: CASSLRAGVGGNEQFF.

CDR3 nucleotides: TGCGCCAGCAGCTTGAACCCCGGGACCCAAGAGACCCAGTACTTC. It codes for CASSLNPGTQETQYF. The chain joins TRBV5-1 to TRBJ2-5; D could derive from TRBD1 or TRBD2 (5 bases each). Per germline, CDR1 SGHRS and CDR2 YFSETQ. The CDR3 spans 15 residues. Trimming left V 1 base short and J 1 base short, with 11 bases between.

The count of this clone is one. Other DNA sequences from this sample encode an identical CDR3 as well. CDR3 protein: CASGLGGTGYGYTF. Here the CDR3 DNA reads TGTGCTAGTGGTCTGGGGGGTACAGGGTATGGCTACACCTTC. The J gene is TRBJ1-2, the V gene TRBV12-5; tentative D call: TRBD1 (6 bases). The CDR3 extends over 14 amino acids. The germline CDR1 and CDR2 sequences are LGHNT and FRNRAP. Trimming left V 5 bases short and J 5 bases short, with 15 bases between.

The chain recombines TRBV7-9 with TRBJ2-6; 8 bases match TRBD2. With 2 bases clipped from V and 0 bases from J, the junction kept 6 bases outside the gene matches. This CDR3 spans 18 amino acids. Germline CDR1 SEHNR, CDR2 FQNEAQ (reference sequence). The CDR3 is CASSLISREDSGANVLTF. The CDR3 region has the DNA TGTGCCAGCAGCTTAATTTCGCGGGAGGACTCTGGGGCCAACGTCCTGACTTTC.

The chain employs TRBV10-3 and TRBJ2-1; TRBD2 might be the D (5 bases). This CDR3 contains 12 residues. V lost 2 bases, J lost 10 bases, and 9 bases lay in between. The germline CDR1 and CDR2 sequences are ENHRY and SYGVKD. CDR3 sequence: CAISEARVEQFF. The CDR3 nucleotides read TGTGCCATCAGTGAGGCGAGGGTCGAGCAGTTCTTC.

This chain connects TRBV4-3 to TRBJ2-3; D is ambiguous. The CDR3 has 16 residues. The V gene's germline CDR1 is LGHNA and CDR2 YSLEER. Trimming removed 5 bases at V and 0 bases at J, with 15 bases between. The CDR3 nucleotides read TGCGCCAGCAGCTATTCGAGCGTAGCAAGCACAGATACGCAGTATTTT. Translation: CASSYSSVASTDTQYF.

The chain is built from TRBV15 and TRBJ2-7, with 8 bases lining up with TRBD2. After removal of 5 bases from V and 6 bases from J, the junction contained 9 bases not matched to a gene. Germline V gene lookup returns CDR1 LNHNV and CDR2 YYDKDF (reference sequence). The CDR3 has 14 residues. CDR3 protein: CATSARAGVSEQYF. Here the CDR3 DNA reads TGTGCCACCAGCGCACGAGCGGGAGTATCCGAGCAGTACTTC.

The V and J genes are TRBV9 and TRBJ2-5; the D gene is possibly TRBD2 (6 bases). The length of the CDR3 is 17 residues. Per the germline V gene, CDR1 is SGDLS and CDR2 is YYNGEE. Trimming stripped 4 bases from V and 0 bases from J, with 19 bases between. CDR3 loop: CASSSRGAIANQETQYF. The DNA for the CDR3 is TGTGCCAGCAGCTCACGCGGGGCAATCGCGAACCAAGAGACCCAGTACTTC.

The chain joins TRBV19 to TRBJ1-5; D remains unclear. Trimming removed 5 bases from V and 0 bases from J, with 11 bases in between. Germline CDR1 LNHDA, CDR2 SQIVND (reference sequence). The CDR3 totals 15 residues. CDR3 amino acids: CASSAAANSNQPQHF. In DNA form, the CDR3 reads TGTGCCAGTAGTGCTGCGGCTAATAGCAATCAGCCCCAGCATTTT.

The genes are TRBV9 and TRBJ2-1, with 7 bases fitting TRBD2. Germline trimming cut 4 bases from V and 0 bases from J; bases unmatched to any gene: 13. The germline V gene encodes CDR1 SGDLS and CDR2 YYNGEE. The CDR3 has 18 amino acids. CDR3 sequence reads: CASSSRSLGGTSYNEQFF. CDR3 DNA sequence: TGTGCCAGCAGCTCTCGCTCCTTGGGAGGGACCTCCTACAATGAGCAGTTCTTC.

The rearrangement uses TRBV6-1 and TRBJ2-7, with a possible D match to TRBD2 (6 bases). V was pared by 4 bases and J by 2 bases, with 12 bases between. CDR3 length: 14 residues. Looked up from germline, CDR1 is MNHNS and CDR2 is SASEGT. CDR3 sequence (DNA): TGTGCCAGCAGTGCCGGACGGGAGCCCTACGAGCAGTACTTC. It codes for CASSAGREPYEQYF.

The sample holds one count of this clone. This chain uses TRBV27 with TRBJ2-7; no clear D gene. Germline V CDR1 and CDR2: MNHEY, SMNVEV (reference sequence). The V end was cut by 7 bases, the J end by 3 bases, with 10 bases between. The CDR3 contains 12 residues. The CDR3 loop is CASIGLGYEQYF. CDR3 coding DNA: TGTGCCAGCATCGGGCTCGGCTACGAGCAGTACTTC.

CDR3 DNA sequence: TGTGCCAGCAGTGAACCAGGACAGGGGGTCGGCTACACCTTC. Protein product: CASSEPGQGVGYTF. This chain joins TRBV6-1 and TRBJ1-2; 10 bases fit TRBD1. The CDR3 spans 14 residues. The ends lost 2 bases at V and 8 bases at J; junction bases unmatched: 5. Germline CDR1 reads MNHNS; CDR2 reads SASEGT.

V and J are TRBV27 and TRBJ2-2; D perhaps matches TRBD2 (5 bases). Deletions cut 2 bases from V and 4 bases from J, with 11 bases between. The CDR3 extends over 15 amino acids. The germline CDR1 and CDR2 sequences are MNHEY and SMNVEV (reference sequence). The CDR3 loop is CASSLGLAPTGELFF. CDR3 nucleotides: TGTGCCAGCAGTTTAGGCCTAGCCCCCACCGGGGAGCTGTTTTTT.

The V and J genes are TRBV12-5 and TRBJ2-1; D possibly corresponds to TRBD1 (5 bases). Trimming left V 6 bases short and J 6 bases short, with 18 bases between. The CDR3 length is 15 residues. Germline V lookup: CDR1 LGHNT, CDR2 FRNRAP. For the CDR3, the DNA is TGTGCTAGTGGCCCCGACAGCCCTCCACGCAATGAGCAGTTCTTC. Amino acid sequence: CASGPDSPPRNEQFF.

The chain couples TRBV7-2 to TRBJ1-6; 7 nucleotides match TRBD1. CDR3 length: 15 amino acids. V was clipped by 4 bases and J by 8 bases; unmatched bases: 8. Germline V gives CDR1 SGHTA, CDR2 FQGNSA. CDR3 nucleotide sequence: TGTGCCAGCAGCTCCCATACAGGGGATGATTCACCCCTCCACTTT. Its protein is CASSSHTGDDSPLHF.

The V call is TRBV11-2, the J call TRBJ1-4, with TRBD1 as a possible D gene (6 bases). Trimming took off 4 bases at V and 8 bases at J, with 20 bases between the two ends. CDR1 is SGHAT, CDR2 FQNNGV, per germline. The CDR3 sequence is 16 residues long. CDR3 nucleotides: TGTGCCAGCAGCTCCCGGGGGGCCTCGGATCTCGAAAAACTGTTTTTT. Protein sequence: CASSSRGASDLEKLFF.

The chain links TRBV27 to TRBJ1-5; D is possibly TRBD1 (6 bases). V was shortened by 1 base and J by 6 bases, with 10 bases between the two germline ends. This CDR3 has 14 residues. Germline-derived CDR1 and CDR2 are MNHEY and SMNVEV (reference sequence). This CDR3 is CASSLLQGAQPQHF. CDR3 sequence (DNA): TGTGCCAGCAGTTTATTACAGGGCGCTCAGCCCCAGCATTTT.

The V and J genes are TRBV27 and TRBJ2-4; D is unresolved. V was pared by 3 bases and J by 8 bases, with 8 bases between. Germline CDR1 and CDR2: MNHEY and SMNVEV (reference sequence). The CDR3 runs to 12 residues. The CDR3 DNA reads as TGTGCCAGCAGTTTTAGAACAGACATTCAGTACTTC. It translates to CASSFRTDIQYF.

CDR3 in amino acids: CASSARTGVQETQYF. The CDR3 nucleotides read TGTGCCAGCAGCGCCAGAACAGGGGTACAAGAGACCCAGTACTTC. The chain couples TRBV7-9 to TRBJ2-5; TRBD1 aligns across 7 bases. Trimming cost V 5 bases and J 2 bases; bases outside gene matches: 8. CDR1 is SEHNR and CDR2 is FQNEAQ in the germline V gene (reference sequence). The CDR3 spans 15 residues.

V gene TRBV14 combines with J gene TRBJ1-1; tentatively, D is TRBD1 (5 bases). CDR3 length: 15 amino acids. Germline V gives CDR1 SGHDN, CDR2 FVKESK. V was pared by 1 base and J by 6 bases, with 15 bases between. The CDR3 sequence: CASSQVGTLTAEAFF. CDR3 coding DNA: TGTGCCAGCAGCCAAGTCGGGACCCTAACAGCTGAAGCTTTCTTT.

Worth noting for this clone: At one end, the junction sequence differs from germline, possibly due to a read error. The gene calls are TRBV27 and TRBJ1-1, with TRBD1 as a possible D gene (6 bases). CDR3 size: 11 residues. Germline loops: CDR1 MNHEY, CDR2 SMNVEV (reference sequence). The CDR3 bases are TGTGCCAGCACTTTAGGGGGTACGGCTTTCTTT. It yields the protein CASTLGGTAFF.

J is TRBJ2-7 and V is TRBV25-1; no firm D call. CDR1 is MGHDK, CDR2 SYGVNS, per germline. Between the trimmed V and J ends, which lost 1 base and 3 bases, there was a span of 10 bases. There are 14 residues in the CDR3. CDR3: CASSEFGQHYEQYF. The CDR3 DNA follows: TGTGCCAGCAGTGAATTTGGTCAGCACTACGAGCAGTACTTC.

V is TRBV9 and J is TRBJ2-6; tentative D call: TRBD1 (6 bases). This CDR3 spans 16 amino acids. V was shortened by 2 bases and J by 2 bases, with 11 bases between the two germline ends. Germline values: CDR1 SGDLS, CDR2 YYNGEE. CDR3 in amino acids: CASSVTGRTGANVLTF. DNA for the CDR3: TGTGCCAGCAGCGTCACAGGGCGGACTGGGGCCAACGTCCTGACTTTC.

This chain uses TRBV7-9 with TRBJ2-1, with 9 bases fitting TRBD1. Trimming removed 4 bases from V and 0 bases from J; junction bases left unmatched: 7. Germline V gene sequence: CDR1 SEHNR, CDR2 FQNEAQ (reference sequence). The CDR3 length is 17 residues. For the CDR3, the DNA is TGTGCCAGCAGCTACAACAGGGGGCTCCCCTCCTACAATGAGCAGTTCTTC. This encodes CASSYNRGLPSYNEQFF.